The 32 T cell receptor beta chains presented below share a single source sample, sequenced in a study of cytomegalovirus exposure and HLA in healthy donors. With 60 Vbeta and 13 Jbeta primers, the PCR was carried out. Here immunoSEQ multiplex PCR was the method, and the copy in TCRdb shows in-frame clones only, minus some. The data show approximately 120,000 clones, and the top ten clones hold about 2.2%. Source material: PBMCs. The receptors shown here come from a man aged 40-50 years in good health and CMV-seronegative.

The rearrangement uses TRBV19 and TRBJ2-1; a possible D gene is TRBD2 (6 bases). CDR3 length: 12 amino acids. Looked up from germline, CDR1 is LNHDA and CDR2 is SQIVND (reference sequence). The ends were cut back, 6 bases at V and 8 bases at J, with 11 bases in the middle. The chain's CDR3 is CASSGSHYEQFF. The CDR3 region has the DNA TGTGCCAGTAGCGGGAGTCACTATGAGCAGTTCTTC.

With regard to this clone: The junction does not match germline at one end; this may be a read error. The chain carries TRBV29-1 and TRBJ2-7, with 8 bases lining up with TRBD1. The CDR3 is 13 residues long. Germline-derived CDR1 and CDR2 are SQVTM and ANQGSEA. Here the CDR3 reads CSVGQGISCEQYF. The CDR3 nucleotides read TGCAGCGTTGGACAGGGGATCTCCTGCGAGCAGTACTTC.

This chain joins TRBV9 and TRBJ2-7; 10 bases map to TRBD1. CDR3 length equals 15 residues. Per germline, CDR1 SGDLS and CDR2 YYNGEE. J was trimmed by 5 bases and V by 4 bases; bases with no gene match: 9. The chain's CDR3 is CASSLDRGPENEQYF. The DNA for the CDR3 is TGTGCCAGCAGCCTAGACAGGGGGCCAGAGAACGAGCAGTACTTC.

This chain's CDR3 is CASSFLTSSQGSYNEQFF. The CDR3 bases are TGTGCCAGCAGCTTCCTGACTAGCAGCCAAGGCTCCTACAATGAGCAGTTCTTC. This rearrangement joins TRBV7-3 to TRBJ2-1; the match to TRBD2 covers 7 bases. The CDR3 has 18 residues. Germline V gene lookup returns CDR1 SGHTA and CDR2 FQGTGA. The V gene end was trimmed by 3 bases and the J gene end by 0 bases; junction bases not matched to a gene: 11.

The CDR3 DNA reads as TGTGCCTGGAGAGGACTAACCAATTTGGGGGTTTCCTACGAGCAGTACTTC. It specifies CAWRGLTNLGVSYEQYF. This chain joins TRBV30 and TRBJ2-7; tentatively, D is TRBD2 (6 bases). Germline assignment: CDR1 GTSNPN and CDR2 SVGIG (reference sequence). This CDR3 is built from 17 residues. Trimming took off 3 bases at V and 1 base at J, with 22 bases between the two ends. Full variable domain (outside the CDR3, taken from reference TRBV30 and TRBJ2-7): SQTIHQWPATLVQPVGSPLSLECTVEGTSNPNLYWYRQAAGRGLQLLFYSVGIGQISSEVPQNLSASRPQDRQFILSSKKLLLSDSGFYLCAWRGLTNLGVSYEQYFGPGTRLTVT.

This sequence joins TRBV7-9 and TRBJ1-1, with 9 bases lining up with TRBD1. The CDR3 totals 16 residues. Germline loops: CDR1 SEHNR, CDR2 FQNEAQ (reference sequence). Unmatched junction bases numbered 7, after V lost 5 bases and J lost 0 bases. CDR3 nucleotide sequence: TGTGCCAGCAGCGCCGGGACAGGGAAAATGAACACTGAAGCTTTCTTT. This codes for CASSAGTGKMNTEAFF. The variable domain in full, with the rest retrieved from reference TRBV7-9 and TRBJ1-1, is DTGVSQNPRHKITKRGQNVTFRCDPISEHNRLYWYRQTLGQGPEFLTYFQNEAQLEKSRLLSDRFSAERPKGSFSTLEIQRTEQGDSAMYLCASSAGTGKMNTEAFFGQGTRLTVV.

The gene calls are TRBV6-1 and TRBJ1-5; D ambiguous. V lost 3 bases, J lost 0 bases, and 9 bases lay in between. This CDR3 comprises 15 residues. CDR1 and CDR2 (germline): MNHNS, SASEGT. The CDR3 sequence is CASSDQPGSNQPQHF. The CDR3 bases are TGTGCCAGCAGTGACCAGCCGGGTAGCAATCAGCCCCAGCATTTT.

The CDR3 DNA reads as TGTGCCAGTATATCGACTAGCGGGAGATCGGGGGAGCTGTTTTTT. Its protein product is CASISTSGRSGELFF. V is TRBV19 and J is TRBJ2-2; 12 bases line up with TRBD2. This CDR3 comprises 15 residues. V gave up 7 bases and J gave up 8 bases; unmatched junction bases: 8. Germline values: CDR1 LNHDA, CDR2 SQIVND (reference sequence).

The gene calls are TRBV19 and TRBJ2-1, with D possibly TRBD2 on 6 matching bases. Germline CDR1 LNHDA, CDR2 SQIVND (reference sequence). The CDR3 extends over 12 amino acids. Deletions cut 2 bases from V and 9 bases from J, with 8 bases between. In DNA form, the CDR3 reads TGTGCCAGTAGTATACTCGGGGGTGAGCAGTTCTTC. Protein product: CASSILGGEQFF.

CDR3 in DNA: TGTGCCAGCAGCGTAGGAGGCCAGGGAAAAATGGCCGAGCAGTACTTC. Protein: CASSVGGQGKMAEQYF. The chain employs TRBV9 and TRBJ2-5; possibly TRBD1 for D (5 bases). Judging by the DNA end, TRBJ2-7 fits better; the J call may be wrong. The CDR3 covers 16 residues. Germline V gives CDR1 SGDLS, CDR2 YYNGEE.

The chain combines TRBV6-6 with TRBJ2-7; TRBD1 might be the D (5 bases). Trimming stripped 0 bases from V and 2 bases from J, with 8 bases between. CDR3 size: 14 residues. Germline lookup yields CDR1 MNHNY and CDR2 SVGAGI (reference sequence). CDR3 amino acids: CASSYSAGTYEQYF. The CDR3 nucleotides read TGTGCCAGCAGTTACTCGGCAGGGACCTACGAGCAGTACTTC.

This chain connects TRBV7-8 to TRBJ2-5; no definite D call. Germline V lookup: CDR1 SGHVS, CDR2 FQNEAQ. Trimming removed 4 bases from V and 2 bases from J, with 8 bases in between. The CDR3 consists of 13 residues. This CDR3 reads CASSSGFQETQYF. In DNA form, the CDR3 reads TGTGCCAGCAGCTCGGGTTTTCAAGAGACCCAGTACTTC.

The rearrangement joins TRBV11-3 to TRBJ2-2, with D possibly being TRBD2 (7 bases). The ends were cut back, 0 bases at V and 4 bases at J, with 21 bases in the middle. CDR1 is SGHNT and CDR2 is YENEEA in the germline V gene. This CDR3 has 19 residues. The CDR3 DNA follows: TGTGCCAGCAGCTTAGATACCCGGTGGTCCCGGGGGGCCACCGGGGAGCTGTTTTTT. Its translation is CASSLDTRWSRGATGELFF.

The V gene is TRBV4-1, the J gene TRBJ1-1; D is ambiguous. CDR1 and CDR2 from the germline V gene are MGHRA and YSYEKL. V was cut by 1 base and J by 1 base, with 10 bases left in between. This CDR3 spans 15 amino acids. The CDR3 loop is CASSQGRGGNTEAFF. Written as DNA, the CDR3 is TGCGCCAGCAGCCAAGGAAGAGGCGGGAACACTGAAGCTTTCTTT.

This chain joins TRBV28 and TRBJ1-2, with 10 bases identical to TRBD1. Germline V CDR1 and CDR2: MDHEN, SYDVKM. The CDR3 loop spans 22 amino acids. Trimming cost V 3 bases and J 0 bases; bases outside gene matches: 22. DNA of the CDR3: TGTGCCAGCAGTTTCTTACGTATGCGACAGGGGGCCGGGCGCCTATCTAACTATGGCTACACCTTC. Translated: CASSFLRMRQGAGRLSNYGYTF.

The J gene is TRBJ2-5, the V gene TRBV11-2, with 8 positions matching TRBD2. This CDR3 comprises 15 residues. Germline V lookup: CDR1 SGHAT, CDR2 FQNNGV. The ends lost 5 bases at V and 5 bases at J; junction bases unmatched: 10. In DNA, the CDR3 is TGTGCCAGCAGCCAATCCGGGACTAGGGCCGAGACCCAGTACTTC. Protein sequence: CASSQSGTRAETQYF.

CDR3 amino acids: CASSVAGGGYEQYF. CDR3 nucleotide sequence: TGTGCCAGCAGTGTAGCGGGAGGAGGCTACGAGCAGTACTTC. The chain combines TRBV6-6 with TRBJ2-7, with 10 bases matching TRBD2. The germline V gene encodes CDR1 MNHNY and CDR2 SVGAGI (reference sequence). Trimming cost V 5 bases and J 3 bases; bases outside gene matches: 4. This CDR3 region has 14 residues.

The genes are TRBV5-1 and TRBJ2-2, with a weak D call TRBD1 (6 bases). The CDR3 length is 16 residues. Trimming pared 5 bases from V and 0 bases from J, leaving 14 bases between. Germline loops: CDR1 SGHRS, CDR2 YFSETQ. CDR3 sequence (DNA): TGCGCCAGCAGATCCTCGGACAGACCGAACACCGGGGAGCTGTTTTTT. Residues: CASRSSDRPNTGELFF.

The chain is built from TRBV5-6 and TRBJ2-2, with 11 bases identical to TRBD1. The CDR3 is 15 residues long. V lost 5 bases, J lost 5 bases, and 5 bases stayed unmatched. Germline CDR1 and CDR2: SGHDT and YYEEEE. The CDR3 protein is CASSFRDRGTGELFF. The CDR3 nucleotides read TGTGCCAGCAGTTTTCGGGACAGGGGGACCGGGGAGCTGTTTTTT. Filled out from reference TRBV5-6 and TRBJ2-2, the complete variable domain reads DAGVTQSPTHLIKTRGQQVTLRCSPKSGHDTVSWYQQALGQGPQFIFQYYEEEERQRGNFPDRFSGHQFPNYSSELNVNALLLGDSALYLCASSFRDRGTGELFFGEGSRLTVL.

The chain recombines TRBV6-1 with TRBJ2-5; maybe TRBD2 (7 bases). There are 13 residues in the CDR3. Germline V gives CDR1 MNHNS, CDR2 SASEGT. Between the trimmed V and J ends, which lost 7 bases and 3 bases, there was a span of 12 bases. For the CDR3, the DNA is TGTGCCAGCATGCGGGGGCTGGAAGAGACCCAGTACTTC. This encodes CASMRGLEETQYF.

This chain connects TRBV5-6 to TRBJ1-1; D gene unclear. The CDR3 has 14 amino acids. Deletions cut 4 bases from V and 11 bases from J, with 21 bases between. Germline values: CDR1 SGHDT, CDR2 YYEEEE. The CDR3 loop is CASSRGSSAPNAFF. DNA of the CDR3: TGTGCCAGCAGCCGTGGGTCAAGCGCGCCCAATGCTTTCTTT.

This rearrangement joins TRBV29-1 to TRBJ1-1; D not certain. Trimming left V 4 bases short and J 8 bases short, with 14 bases between. Germline V gene sequence: CDR1 SQVTM, CDR2 ANQGSEA. The CDR3 sequence is 12 residues long. In DNA form, the CDR3 reads TGCAGCGTTGCTTTGTTCGTGAGCGAAGCTTTCTTT. Translating it yields CSVALFVSEAFF. The full variable domain, completed using reference TRBV29-1 and TRBJ1-1, is SAVISQKPSRDICQRGTSLTIQCQVDSQVTMMFWYRQQPGQSLTLIATANQGSEATYESGFVIDKFPISRPNLTFSTLTVSNMSPEDSSIYLCSVALFVSEAFFGQGTRLTVV.

CDR3: CASSLRDNSYEQYF. The CDR3 DNA follows: TGTGCCAGCAGCCTAAGGGACAATTCCTACGAGCAGTACTTC. This chain links TRBV5-4 with TRBJ2-7; D is possibly TRBD1 (6 bases). Trimming cost V 4 bases and J 1 base, with 12 bases left between them. Germline V gene lookup returns CDR1 SGHNT and CDR2 YYREEE (reference sequence). This CDR3 region has 14 residues.

The V and J genes are TRBV7-9 and TRBJ2-7; TRBD1 aligns across 7 bases. CDR1 is SEHNR, CDR2 FQNEAQ, per germline (reference sequence). The CDR3 sequence is 16 residues long. V shed 4 bases, J shed 3 bases, and the junction held 12 bases outside the gene matches. CDR3 sequence reads: CASSSKPGQRDYEQYF. The DNA of the CDR3 is TGTGCCAGCAGCTCCAAGCCGGGACAGAGAGACTACGAGCAGTACTTC.

DNA for the CDR3: TGTGCCAGCACTTCGCAGGAAGAATCCTACGAGCAGTACTTC. Amino acid sequence: CASTSQEESYEQYF. This sequence joins TRBV21-1 and TRBJ2-7; no DNA check was done on the table's D call, TRBD1. TRBV21-1 is a known pseudogene. This CDR3 contains 14 residues.

The chain has TRBV6-5 and TRBJ2-1; D uncertain. V lost 0 bases, J lost 3 bases, and 12 bases lay in between. Germline CDR1 reads MNHEY; CDR2 reads SVGAGI. The CDR3 runs to 16 residues. CDR3 protein: CASSYSRQNYYNEQFF. CDR3 sequence (DNA): TGTGCCAGCAGTTACTCGAGGCAGAACTACTACAATGAGCAGTTCTTC.

V usage is TRBV4-2 and J usage is TRBJ1-4; D is uncertain. Trimming cost V 1 base and J 0 bases, with 6 bases left between them. The germline CDR1 and CDR2 sequences are LGHNA and YNFKEQ. This CDR3 region has 15 residues. The CDR3 reads CASSQGLTTNEKLFF. The CDR3 DNA follows: TGTGCCAGCAGCCAAGGACTGACAACTAATGAAAAACTGTTTTTT.

V usage is TRBV7-9 and J usage is TRBJ2-7; TRBD1 might be the D (5 bases). This CDR3 contains 14 residues. The V gene's germline CDR1 is SEHNR and CDR2 FQNEAQ (reference sequence). Trimming pared 2 bases from V and 3 bases from J, leaving 11 bases between. The chain's CDR3 is CASSLHQGSYEQYF. The CDR3, as DNA: TGTGCCAGCAGCTTACACCAGGGTAGCTACGAGCAGTACTTC.

The rearrangement uses TRBV19 and TRBJ2-3; TRBD2 aligns across 7 bases. This CDR3 region has 14 residues. The J segment lost 4 bases and the V segment lost 7 bases, leaving 8 bases of the junction unmatched. Germline V CDR1 and CDR2: LNHDA, SQIVND (reference sequence). The CDR3 region is CASTPRGGADTQYF. The CDR3, as DNA: TGTGCCAGTACCCCGCGTGGGGGGGCAGATACGCAGTATTTT. The full variable domain, completed using reference TRBV19 and TRBJ2-3, is DGGITQSPKYLFRKEGQNVTLSCEQNLNHDAMYWYRQDPGQGLRLIYYSQIVNDFQKGDIAEGYSVSREKKESFPLTVTSAQKNPTAFYLCASTPRGGADTQYFGPGTRLTVL.

The gene calls are TRBV27 and TRBJ1-1, with a tentative D call TRBD1 (5 bases). The length of the CDR3 is 14 residues. V was trimmed by 3 bases and J by 10 bases, leaving 18 bases between them. Per the germline V gene, CDR1 is MNHEY and CDR2 is SMNVEV (reference sequence). The CDR3 bases are TGTGCCAGCAGTTTGAGGGGAGGCCAGGGACGAGCTTTCTTT. Protein: CASSLRGGQGRAFF.

As regards this clone: Distinct nucleotide sequences in the sample also encode this CDR3. The chain couples TRBV6-4 to TRBJ2-3; 12 nucleotides line up with TRBD1. V lost 0 bases and J lost 4; bases outside the gene matches: 2. CDR1 is MRHNA and CDR2 is SNTAGT in the germline V gene. This CDR3 is built from 16 residues. The CDR3 reads CASSDSGTGGADTQYF. The CDR3 nucleotides are TGTGCCAGCAGTGACTCCGGGACAGGGGGCGCAGATACGCAGTATTTT.

The chain links TRBV2 to TRBJ1-5; D not certain. This CDR3 has 14 residues. The V end lost 5 bases, the J end lost 6 bases, and 14 bases lay between the germline ends. CDR1 is SNHLY, CDR2 FYNNEI, per germline. The CDR3 nucleotides are TGTGCCAGCAGTTACGGGAACACGCCTCAGCCCCAGCATTTT. It translates to CASSYGNTPQPQHF.